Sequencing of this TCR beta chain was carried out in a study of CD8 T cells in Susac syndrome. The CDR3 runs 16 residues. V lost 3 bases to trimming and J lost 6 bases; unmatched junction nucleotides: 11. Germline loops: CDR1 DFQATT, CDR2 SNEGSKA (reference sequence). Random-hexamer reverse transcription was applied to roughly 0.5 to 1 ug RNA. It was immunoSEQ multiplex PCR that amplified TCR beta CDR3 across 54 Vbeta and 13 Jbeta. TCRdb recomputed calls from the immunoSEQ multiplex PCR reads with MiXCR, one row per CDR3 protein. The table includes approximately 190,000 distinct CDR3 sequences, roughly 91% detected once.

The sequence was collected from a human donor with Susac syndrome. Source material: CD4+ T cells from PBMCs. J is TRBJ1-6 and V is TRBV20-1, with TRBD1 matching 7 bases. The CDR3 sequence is CSARREDRVLNSPLHF. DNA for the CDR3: TGCAGTGCTAGGCGAGAAGACAGGGTTCTTAATTCACCCCTCCACTTT.